The TCR beta chain described here comes from a study of siplizumab effects on memory and regulatory T cells. Germline CDR1 LNHDA, CDR2 SQIVND (reference sequence). Trimming left V 4 bases short and J 1 base short, with 10 bases between. This CDR3 is 14 amino acids long. This clone was seen a handful of times. Its cognate antigen is unknown. Only in-frame clones appear in the TCRdb table, and some are missing; sequencing was by immunoSEQ multiplex PCR. The table lists 10,000 or so clones, around 40% of them singletons. Kept together in coculture, the mixed lymphocyte reaction cells spent approximately 6 days at 37°C. Whole-study findings and limits: Naive T cells were seemingly more diverse than memory cells, and major contributions to the alloresponse seemed to be made by them.

The chain uses TRBV19 and TRBJ1-1; no firm D call. Material: CFSE-low (dividing) CD8+ T cells sorted from an allogeneic mixed lymphocyte reaction. The clonotype comes from a human donor in good health; the cells came from an allogeneic mixed lymphocyte reaction. The chain's CDR3 is CASSTPLPNTEAFF. CDR3 in DNA: TGTGCCAGTAGTACGCCGTTACCGAACACTGAAGCTTTCTTT.